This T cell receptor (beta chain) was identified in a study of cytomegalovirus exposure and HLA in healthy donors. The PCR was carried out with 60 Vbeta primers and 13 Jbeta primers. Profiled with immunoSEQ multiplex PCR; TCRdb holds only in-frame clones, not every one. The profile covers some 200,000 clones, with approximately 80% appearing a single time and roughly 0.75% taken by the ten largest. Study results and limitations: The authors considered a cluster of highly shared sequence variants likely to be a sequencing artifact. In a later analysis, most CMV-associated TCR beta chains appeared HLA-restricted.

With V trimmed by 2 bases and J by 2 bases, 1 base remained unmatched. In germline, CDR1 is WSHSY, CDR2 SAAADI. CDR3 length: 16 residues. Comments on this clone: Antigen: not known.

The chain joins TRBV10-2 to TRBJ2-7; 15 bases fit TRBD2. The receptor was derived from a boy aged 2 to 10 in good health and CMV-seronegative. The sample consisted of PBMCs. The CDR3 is CASSEGTSGGTYEQYF. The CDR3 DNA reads TGCGCCAGCAGTGAGGGGACTAGCGGGGGGACCTACGAGCAGTACTTC.